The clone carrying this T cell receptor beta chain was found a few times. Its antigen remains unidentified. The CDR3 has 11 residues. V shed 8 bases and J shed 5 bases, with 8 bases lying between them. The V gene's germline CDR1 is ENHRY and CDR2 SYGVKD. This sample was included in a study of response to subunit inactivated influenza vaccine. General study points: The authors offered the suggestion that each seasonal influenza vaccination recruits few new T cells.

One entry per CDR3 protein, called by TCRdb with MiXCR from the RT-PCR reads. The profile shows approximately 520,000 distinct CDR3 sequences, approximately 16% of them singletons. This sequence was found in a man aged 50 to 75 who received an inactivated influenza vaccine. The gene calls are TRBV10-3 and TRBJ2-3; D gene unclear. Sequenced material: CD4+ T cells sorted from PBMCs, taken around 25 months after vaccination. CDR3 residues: CAIGTGDTQYF. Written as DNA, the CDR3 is TGTGCCATCGGTACGGGAGATACGCAGTATTTT.